These 28 T cell receptor beta chains were all obtained from the same sample, sequenced in a study of blood T cell repertoires in COVID-19. The assay was immunoSEQ multiplex PCR, and TCRdb's table has in-frame clones only and misses some. This sample has 180,000 or so clones, with 70% to 90% found just once. The sample comprised peripheral blood. Receptor source: a man aged 40-50 years with active or convalescent COVID-19.

In this sample, this clone turned up a few times. At one end, the junction sequence differs from germline, possibly due to a read error. This chain uses TRBV7-2 with TRBJ2-7; D is uncertain. There are 12 residues in the CDR3. Germline lookup yields CDR1 SGHTA and CDR2 FQGNSA. CDR3 DNA sequence: TGTGCCAGCAGCTCCTCCTCCCACGAGCAGTACTTC. Its protein is CASSSSSHEQYF.

CDR3 in DNA: TGTGCCAGCAGCCCGCAGGGGGCTTCCTACGAGCAGTACTTC. This translates into CASSPQGASYEQYF. The chain joins TRBV7-8 to TRBJ2-7; TRBD1 aligns across 8 bases. There are 14 residues in the CDR3. Trimming took 5 bases from V and 1 from J; bases not matched to a gene: 4. Germline V CDR1 and CDR2: SGHVS, FQNEAQ.

This chain links TRBV2 with TRBJ2-7, with D tentatively TRBD1 (6 bases). Germline V lookup: CDR1 SNHLY, CDR2 FYNNEI. CDR3 size: 17 residues. The V and J ends lost 3 bases and 2 bases respectively, with 20 bases between them. CDR3 region: CASSDPLTGSVAYEQYF. As DNA, the CDR3 is TGTGCCAGCAGTGATCCCCTTACAGGGTCGGTTGCCTACGAGCAGTACTTC.

This rearrangement joins TRBV5-1 to TRBJ2-1; 13 nucleotides line up with TRBD2. The CDR3 is made up of 16 amino acids. V shed 4 bases and J 1 base; nucleotides not matched to a gene: 2. Germline V gene data show CDR1 as SGHRS and CDR2 as YFSETQ. CDR3 sequence (DNA): TGCGCCAGCAGCAGGACTAGCGGGGGTTCCTACAATGAGCAGTTCTTC. It codes for CASSRTSGGSYNEQFF.

V gene TRBV12-3 or TRBV12-4 combines with J gene TRBJ1-4; D is ambiguous. V was clipped by 6 bases and J by 7 bases, with 6 bases between them. This CDR3 contains 11 residues. DNA for the CDR3: TGTGCCAGCAGCCCGGGTGAAAAACTGTTTTTT. It encodes CASSPGEKLFF.

The chain has TRBV4-1 and TRBJ2-2; D possibly corresponds to TRBD2 (6 bases). CDR3 size: 16 residues. The V gene's germline CDR1 is MGHRA and CDR2 YSYEKL. The germline V and J ends were trimmed by 2 bases and 1 base, with 11 bases remaining between them. The chain's CDR3 is CASSQQGLRNTGELFF. In DNA form, the CDR3 reads TGCGCCAGCAGCCAACAGGGACTTCGGAACACCGGGGAGCTGTTTTTT.

This chain connects TRBV18 to TRBJ1-2, with unresolved D. CDR1 is KGHSH and CDR2 is LQKENI in the germline V gene. V shed 2 bases and J shed 8 bases, with 18 bases lying between them. This CDR3 contains 15 residues. The CDR3 loop reads CASSPGRTPSAGYTF. In DNA, the CDR3 is TGTGCCAGCTCACCAGGGAGGACTCCGTCTGCGGGCTACACCTTC.

The rearrangement links TRBV10-3 to TRBJ2-7, with D hard to call. Per the germline V gene, CDR1 is ENHRY and CDR2 is SYGVKD. The germline V and J ends were trimmed by 2 bases and 3 bases, with 8 bases remaining between them. The CDR3 totals 13 residues. This chain's CDR3 is CAISETGSYEQYF. For the CDR3, the DNA is TGTGCCATCAGTGAGACGGGTAGCTACGAGCAGTACTTC.

The chain links TRBV19 to TRBJ1-4, with 11 bases fitting TRBD1. The CDR3 contains 15 residues. CDR1 is LNHDA and CDR2 is SQIVND in the germline V gene (reference sequence). Trimming at V came to 7 bases and at J to 8 bases, leaving 9 bases not matched to a gene. For the CDR3, the DNA is TGTGCCAGTAAATGGACAGGGGGCGCAGGAGAAAAACTGTTTTTT. Translation: CASKWTGGAGEKLFF.

This clone showed up just once. The chain has TRBV6-1 and TRBJ2-1, with no clear D. The germline CDR1 and CDR2 sequences are MNHNS and SASEGT. The CDR3 totals 17 residues. V lost 3 bases and J lost 0, with 15 bases in between. The CDR3 DNA sequence: TGTGCCAGCAGTGAGCAAATTCAGGCCGGCTCCTACAATGAGCAGTTCTTC. It translates to CASSEQIQAGSYNEQFF.

The chain couples TRBV5-1 to TRBJ1-1, with 8 bases identical to TRBD1. The germline V gene has CDR1 SGHRS and CDR2 YFSETQ. The CDR3 sequence is 14 residues long. With 4 bases clipped from V and 7 bases from J, the junction kept 9 bases outside the gene matches. Here the CDR3 DNA reads TGCGCCAGCAGCGCCTCCCCGGGACAGGATGAAGCTTTCTTT. Amino acids: CASSASPGQDEAFF. Full variable domain (missing parts from reference TRBV5-1 and TRBJ1-1): KAGVTQTPRYLIKTRGQQVTLSCSPISGHRSVSWYQQTPGQGLQFLFEYFSETQRNKGNFPGRFSGRQFSNSRSEMNVSTLELGDSALYLCASSASPGQDEAFFGQGTRLTVV.

This clone was counted a single time. The chain employs TRBV24-1 and TRBJ1-6; D remains ambiguous. The V end was cut by 8 bases, the J end by 0 bases, with 4 bases between. Germline V gene sequence: CDR1 KGHDR, CDR2 SFDVKD. The CDR3 is 13 amino acids. CDR3 amino acids: CATNNSYNSPLHF. The CDR3 DNA reads TGTGCCACCAATAACTCCTATAATTCACCCCTCCACTTT.

The rearrangement joins TRBV7-9 to TRBJ1-4; the D is unclear. Germline CDR1 SEHNR, CDR2 FQNEAQ (reference sequence). The V gene lost 5 bases and the J gene lost 1 base, with 20 bases spanning the gap. This CDR3 region has 18 residues. The DNA for the CDR3 is TGTGCCAGCAGCCCCGAAGGATGGGCAGGCGAAACTAATGAAAAACTGTTTTTT. The encoded protein is CASSPEGWAGETNEKLFF. The full variable domain, rest sourced from reference TRBV7-9 and TRBJ1-4, is DTGVSQNPRHKITKRGQNVTFRCDPISEHNRLYWYRQTLGQGPEFLTYFQNEAQLEKSRLLSDRFSAERPKGSFSTLEIQRTEQGDSAMYLCASSPEGWAGETNEKLFFGSGTQLSVL.

V is TRBV19 and J is TRBJ2-1; 9 bases match TRBD2. The CDR3 extends over 15 amino acids. CDR1 and CDR2 from the germline V gene are LNHDA and SQIVND (reference sequence). V shed 4 bases, J shed 3 bases, and the junction held 4 bases outside the gene matches. The chain's CDR3 is CASSTRGGYYNEQFF. Here the CDR3 DNA reads TGTGCCAGTAGTACGCGGGGGGGCTACTACAATGAGCAGTTCTTC.

The chain carries TRBV21-1 and TRBJ1-2; TRBD1, as called in the table, went unchecked against the DNA. TRBV21-1 is reported as a pseudogene. The CDR3 extends over 15 amino acids. This CDR3 is CASRDRRTPNYGYTF. As DNA, the CDR3 is TGTGCCAGCAGGGACAGACGAACGCCTAACTATGGCTACACCTTC.

This sequence joins TRBV21-1 and TRBJ1-5. TRBV21-1 is recorded as a pseudogene. The CDR3 is 15 residues long. In DNA, the CDR3 is TGTGCCAGCAGCAGGGGGGAAACTAAGAATCAGCCCCAGCATTTT. This sequence encodes CASSRGETKNQPQHF.

This chain connects TRBV18 to TRBJ2-7; TRBD1 agrees at 8 bases. Germline V gene lookup returns CDR1 KGHSH and CDR2 LQKENI. V was pared by 8 bases and J by 1 base, with 4 bases of the junction left unmatched. The CDR3 has 13 residues. CDR3 nucleotide sequence: TGTGCCAGCCGGGACAGGTCATCCTACGAGCAGTACTTC. This gives the protein CASRDRSSYEQYF.

This chain links TRBV6-5 with TRBJ1-6; no reliable D call. Per the germline V gene, CDR1 is MNHEY and CDR2 is SVGAGI. The CDR3 sequence is 15 residues long. With 0 bases removed from V and 14 bases from J, the gap between germline ends came to 17 bases. CDR3 loop: CASSYSWTPGMALHF. CDR3 nucleotide sequence: TGTGCCAGCAGTTACTCTTGGACTCCCGGTATGGCCCTCCACTTT.

The chain joins TRBV10-3 to TRBJ2-4; 10 bases agree with TRBD2. With V trimmed by 0 bases and J by 9 bases, 5 bases remained unmatched. CDR1 and CDR2 (germline): ENHRY, SYGVKD. The CDR3 has 15 residues. The CDR3: CAISESDSGGAIQYF. For the CDR3, the DNA is TGTGCCATCAGTGAGTCGGACAGCGGGGGGGCCATTCAGTACTTC.

The rearrangement uses TRBV15 and TRBJ2-2, with D possibly TRBD2 on 5 matching bases. Trimming shortened V by 3 bases and J by 3 bases, and 11 bases separated the two germline ends. This CDR3 contains 15 residues. Germline CDR1 reads LNHNV; CDR2 reads YYDKDF (reference sequence). The CDR3 DNA sequence: TGTGCCACCAGCAGTTCACGGACTGACACCGGGGAGCTGTTTTTT. This translates into CATSSSRTDTGELFF.

The V gene is TRBV19, the J gene TRBJ1-5, with 7 bases fitting TRBD1. J gave up 6 bases and V 5 bases, and 10 bases lay outside the gene matches. Germline lookup yields CDR1 LNHDA and CDR2 SQIVND (reference sequence). This CDR3 has 15 amino acids. CDR3 residues: CASSPTGALGQPQHF. The CDR3 DNA reads as TGTGCCAGTAGTCCCACAGGGGCCCTGGGTCAGCCCCAGCATTTT. Complete variable domain (other parts from reference TRBV19 and TRBJ1-5): DGGITQSPKYLFRKEGQNVTLSCEQNLNHDAMYWYRQDPGQGLRLIYYSQIVNDFQKGDIAEGYSVSREKKESFPLTVTSAQKNPTAFYLCASSPTGALGQPQHFGDGTRLSIL.

This clone has only a few counts. The chain links TRBV20-1 to TRBJ1-1; unclear D gene. Germline V CDR1 and CDR2: DFQATT, SNEGSKA (reference sequence). The V gene lost 0 bases and the J gene lost 8 bases, with 7 bases spanning the gap. This CDR3 spans 11 amino acids. The CDR3 sequence: CSARDSPEAFF. The DNA for the CDR3 is TGCAGTGCTAGAGATTCCCCGGAAGCTTTCTTT.

J is TRBJ2-7 and V is TRBV3-1 (or the pseudogene TRBV3-2), with 7 bases aligning to TRBD1. The CDR3 spans 14 residues. V was pared by 4 bases and J by 4 bases, with 7 bases of the junction left unmatched. Per the germline V gene, CDR1 is LGHDT and CDR2 is YNNKEL (reference sequence). The CDR3 DNA sequence: TGTGCCAGCAGCCGCGAGGGGGCGAATTACGAGCAGTACTTC. It yields the protein CASSREGANYEQYF.

This clone was counted between two and nine times. The CDR3 DNA reads TGTGCCAGCAGTACCGGACAGGCCGGCGTCTACGAGCAGTACTTC. It is translated as CASSTGQAGVYEQYF. This chain joins TRBV6-5 and TRBJ2-7; 7 bases are shared with TRBD1. V lost 5 bases, J lost 3 bases, and 10 bases stayed unmatched. The CDR3 loop spans 15 amino acids. CDR1 is MNHEY, CDR2 SVGAGI, per germline.

The chain recombines TRBV27 with TRBJ1-6; TRBD1 aligns across 9 bases. Germline CDR1 is MNHEY and CDR2 is SMNVEV (reference sequence). CDR3 length equals 15 residues. Trimming removed 1 base from V and 8 bases from J; junction bases left unmatched: 3. CDR3 sequence: CASSLLRTGDSPLHF. The DNA for the CDR3 is TGTGCCAGCAGTTTATTGCGGACAGGGGATTCACCCCTCCACTTT.

The chain is built from TRBV5-4 and TRBJ1-3; weak D call: TRBD1 (5 bases). The V gene's germline CDR1 is SGHNT and CDR2 YYREEE (reference sequence). The CDR3 sequence is 12 residues long. V lost 9 bases and J lost 9, with 16 bases in between. This CDR3 is CANEAGRSTIYF. The CDR3 region has the DNA TGTGCCAACGAGGCAGGGCGTTCCACCATATATTTT.

The chain couples TRBV7-2 to TRBJ1-5; D gene unclear. The CDR3 consists of 15 residues. Germline lookup yields CDR1 SGHTA and CDR2 FQGNSA. V lost 4 bases, J lost 1 base, and 11 bases lay in between. The CDR3 DNA reads TGTGCCAGCAGCTCCGACATCGTAAGCAATCAGCCCCAGCATTTT. Its translation is CASSSDIVSNQPQHF.

There are a few counts of this clone. V usage is TRBV18 and J usage is TRBJ2-7; D is uncertain. The length of the CDR3 is 14 residues. The germline V gene has CDR1 KGHSH and CDR2 LQKENI. V gave up 0 bases and J gave up 2 bases, with 8 bases separating them. The CDR3, as DNA: TGTGCCAGCTCACCACCAGGCAGGACCTACGAGCAGTACTTC. This codes for CASSPPGRTYEQYF.